This T cell receptor (beta chain) came from a study of blood T cells in healthy people across ages. Primed by a sample-barcoded 5' primer and a J-beta primer mix, a second PCR proceeded for about 6 to 12 cycles. Each single sample gave us at least 2.5 million CDR3-containing paired-end reads. One entry per CDR3 protein, called by TCRdb with MiXCR from the 5' RACE reads. The profile shows under 2,000,000 distinct CDR3 sequences, around half of them singletons. Trimming removed 7 bases from V and 0 bases from J, with 13 bases in between. Germline CDR1 MDHEN, CDR2 SYDVKM. The CDR3 sequence is 14 residues long.

Material: blood. This chain uses TRBV28 with TRBJ2-7; either TRBD1 or TRBD2 may fit D (5 bases each). This sequence originates from a woman in her thirties or forties in good health. CDR3 in DNA: TGTGCCAGCAATTTTCGGGGCAGCTCCTACGAGCAGTACTTC. As protein: CASNFRGSSYEQYF. The variable domain in full, with the rest retrieved from reference TRBV28 and TRBJ2-7, is DVKVTQSSRYLVKRTGEKVFLECVQDMDHENMFWYRQDPGLGLRLIYFSYDVKMKEKGDIPEGYSVSREKKERFSLILESASTNQTSMYLCASNFRGSSYEQYFGPGTRLTVT.